The next 19 T cell receptor beta chains were all read from a single sample in a study of blood T cell repertoires in COVID-19 (dated by TCRdb to 2018 to 2020). Libraries were built with the immunoSEQ multiplex PCR assay. The immuneACCESS repertoire file appears here via TCRdb, limited to in-frame rearrangements. These files lack a portion of the clones; in checked studies, under half of the deficit traces to unresolved V genes, and the cause of the others is not known. The sample includes roughly 190,000 clones, with about nine tenths observed a single time. Jointly, the top ten make up 2% to 2.5% of the sample. Input material: PBMCs or T cells enriched from blood (not recorded which). All receptors derive from a woman in her 30s who had recovered from COVID-19.

The chain is built from TRBV7-3 and TRBJ2-3, with D possibly being TRBD1 (6 bases). Trimming removed 5 bases from V and 0 bases from J, with 12 bases in between. The length of the CDR3 is 15 residues. CDR1 SGHTA and CDR2 FQGTGA come from the germline V gene. This CDR3 reads CASSPADSSTDTQYF. CDR3 DNA sequence: TGTGCCAGCAGCCCCGCGGACAGTAGCACAGATACGCAGTATTTT. Full variable domain (missing parts from reference TRBV7-3 and TRBJ2-3): GAGVSQTPSNKVTEKGKYVELRCDPISGHTALYWYRQSLGQGPEFLIYFQGTGAADDSGLPNDRFFAVRPEGSVSTLKIQRTERGDSAVYLCASSPADSSTDTQYFGPGTRLTVL.

The chain links TRBV5-1 to TRBJ2-7; 9 positions agree with TRBD1. The CDR3 sequence is 15 residues long. CDR1 is SGHRS and CDR2 is YFSETQ in the germline V gene. Unmatched junction bases numbered 9, after V lost 3 bases and J lost 5 bases. The DNA of the CDR3 is TGCGCCAGCAGCTCCACCGGGACAGGGTACCACGAGCAGTACTTC. It encodes CASSSTGTGYHEQYF.

The V gene is TRBV30, the J gene TRBJ1-5, with D possibly being TRBD1 (5 bases). Germline V gives CDR1 GTSNPN, CDR2 SVGIG (reference sequence). The V gene lost 0 bases and the J gene lost 3 bases, with 12 bases spanning the gap. The CDR3 is 15 amino acids. The CDR3 is CAWSVAGLDNQPQHF. The CDR3 DNA sequence: TGTGCCTGGAGTGTAGCAGGGTTAGACAATCAGCCCCAGCATTTT.

This chain joins TRBV24-1 and TRBJ1-2; perhaps TRBD1 as D (5 bases). Per germline, CDR1 KGHDR and CDR2 SFDVKD. With 2 bases removed from V and 3 bases from J, the gap between germline ends came to 9 bases. The CDR3 sequence is 14 residues long. The CDR3 DNA reads as TGTGCCACCAGTGATTCGACAGTTGACTATGGCTACACCTTC. Protein: CATSDSTVDYGYTF.

The chain uses TRBV28 and TRBJ2-2; 8 bases match TRBD2. V was clipped by 0 bases and J by 6 bases; unmatched bases: 9. Per the germline V gene, CDR1 is MDHEN and CDR2 is SYDVKM. The CDR3 runs to 17 residues. The CDR3 nucleotides are TGTGCCAGCAGTTTATGGAAAAGCGGGAGAGGGGCCGGGGAGCTGTTTTTT. Its translation: CASSLWKSGRGAGELFF.

A word on this clone: Sequence at one end of the junction differs from germline and may be a read error. The chain joins TRBV13 to TRBJ1-2, with D perhaps TRBD1 (6 bases). CDR1 is PRHDT, CDR2 FYEKMQ, per germline (reference sequence). The CDR3 extends over 16 amino acids. This chain's CDR3 is CASRLEAPQGLYGYTF. The CDR3 DNA follows: TGTGCCAGCAGATTAGAGGCGCCGCAGGGGTTGTACGGCTACACCTTC.

The chain is built from TRBV30 and TRBJ1-1; D unclear. V lost 0 bases and J lost 2, with 13 bases in between. The CDR3 contains 15 residues. The V gene's germline CDR1 is GTSNPN and CDR2 SVGIG (reference sequence). Here the CDR3 reads CAWSVSRNRNTEAFF. The CDR3 nucleotides read TGTGCCTGGAGTGTATCTAGGAATAGAAACACTGAAGCTTTCTTT.

The chain recombines TRBV2 with TRBJ1-2; tentatively, D is TRBD1 (6 bases). CDR3 length: 14 residues. V gave up 6 bases and J gave up 2 bases, with 13 bases separating them. Germline V gene lookup returns CDR1 SNHLY and CDR2 FYNNEI. CDR3 in DNA: TGTGCCAGCAGGTTGACAGGCCAAAACTATGGCTACACCTTC. Translation gives CASRLTGQNYGYTF.

This rearrangement joins TRBV20-1 to TRBJ1-1; D gene ambiguous. The CDR3 loop spans 11 amino acids. Germline V gene sequence: CDR1 DFQATT, CDR2 SNEGSKA (reference sequence). CDR3: CAGFMNTEAFF. The CDR3, as DNA: TGCGCCGGGTTTATGAACACTGAAGCTTTCTTT.

This sequence joins TRBV6-5 and TRBJ2-7; TRBD2 matches at 8 bases. Trimming took 0 bases from V and 2 from J; bases not matched to a gene: 3. From germline, CDR1 is MNHEY and CDR2 SVGAGI. This CDR3 has 15 amino acids. CDR3 bases: TGTGCCAGCAGTTACTCGACTAGCGCGGCCTACGAGCAGTACTTC. Protein product: CASSYSTSAAYEQYF.

This chain connects TRBV4-3 to TRBJ2-7, with TRBD2 identical over 11 bases. V lost 8 bases and J lost 2; bases outside the gene matches: 8. Per the germline V gene, CDR1 is LGHNA and CDR2 is YSLEER. The CDR3 runs to 15 residues. In DNA form, the CDR3 reads TGCGCCAGCTCCCCGGGACTAGCGGTGACCTACGAGCAGTACTTC. Translating it yields CASSPGLAVTYEQYF.

The rearrangement uses TRBV11-3 and TRBJ2-7; D possibly corresponds to TRBD2 (6 bases). The germline V gene encodes CDR1 SGHNT and CDR2 YENEEA. The CDR3 loop spans 15 amino acids. V was cut by 0 bases and J by 1 base, with 10 bases left in between. CDR3 sequence: CASSLEGLASYEQYF. DNA for the CDR3: TGTGCCAGCAGCTTAGAGGGACTCGCATCCTACGAGCAGTACTTC.

This sequence joins TRBV29-1 and TRBJ1-1; a possible D gene is TRBD1 (6 bases). Trimming took 6 bases from V and 4 from J, leaving 9 bases between them. The CDR3 is 11 residues long. CDR1 is SQVTM, CDR2 ANQGSEA, per germline. CDR3: CSVKDSTEAFF. CDR3 DNA: TGCAGCGTCAAGGACAGCACTGAAGCTTTCTTT.

The rearrangement joins TRBV5-1 to TRBJ1-2; the D gene is possibly TRBD1 (5 bases). In germline, CDR1 is SGHRS, CDR2 YFSETQ. CDR3 length equals 16 residues. The ends were cut back, 0 bases at V and 5 bases at J, with 17 bases in the middle. This chain's CDR3 is CASSLGTGKDGYGYTF. In DNA, the CDR3 is TGCGCCAGCAGCTTGGGAACAGGCAAAGACGGGTATGGCTACACCTTC.

The genes are TRBV6-2 or TRBV6-3 and TRBJ2-7; 9 positions agree with TRBD2. V lost 0 bases to trimming and J lost 1 base; unmatched junction nucleotides: 7. Germline CDR1 MNHEY, CDR2 SVGEGT. The CDR3 sequence is 17 residues long. The chain's CDR3 is CASSYSSYSGSSYEQYF. CDR3 in DNA: TGTGCCAGCAGTTACTCCTCCTATAGCGGGAGTTCCTACGAGCAGTACTTC.

This chain links TRBV12-3 or TRBV12-4 with TRBJ2-5, with D perhaps matching TRBD2 (5 bases). The CDR3 is made up of 12 amino acids. The ends were cut back, 3 bases at V and 5 bases at J, with 7 bases in the middle. The CDR3 here is CASSFGVETQYF. CDR3 nucleotide sequence: TGTGCCAGCAGTTTCGGGGTCGAGACCCAGTACTTC.

The rearrangement joins TRBV27 to TRBJ2-7, with TRBD1 matching 8 bases. From germline, CDR1 is MNHEY and CDR2 SMNVEV (reference sequence). This CDR3 region has 15 residues. V trimming: 1 base; J trimming: 3 bases; junction bases outside the gene matches: 5. The CDR3 region is CASSLYQGQGYEQYF. The CDR3 region has the DNA TGTGCCAGCAGTTTATATCAAGGACAGGGCTACGAGCAGTACTTC.

This clone was recorded a few times. This chain joins TRBV10-2 and TRBJ1-2, with a weak D call TRBD1 (5 bases). Germline values: CDR1 WSHSY, CDR2 SAAADI. The germline V and J ends were trimmed by 3 bases and 4 bases, with 9 bases remaining between them. This CDR3 contains 13 residues. The CDR3 spells CASSDREAYGYTF. DNA for the CDR3: TGCGCCAGCAGTGACAGGGAAGCCTATGGCTACACCTTC.

This clone appeared once. The V and J genes are TRBV27 and TRBJ2-6, with a tentative D call TRBD1 (5 bases). The length of the CDR3 is 20 residues. Germline V gene lookup returns CDR1 MNHEY and CDR2 SMNVEV (reference sequence). V was cut by 7 bases and J by 0 bases, with 25 bases left in between. CDR3 region: CASTQRPPGLPSSGANVLTF. The CDR3 DNA follows: TGTGCCAGCACCCAACGCCCTCCAGGGCTTCCTAGCTCTGGGGCCAACGTCCTGACTTTC.